The 21 T cell receptor beta chains below come from one sample, sequenced in a study of vaccination effects on CD4 cells after COVID-19. Their antigens remain unidentified. Viral peptide pools were used in the ViraFEST assay to expand antigen-specific CD4+ T cells, and sequencing came afterward. Scientists isolated CD4+ T cells after an approximately 9-day culture period ended. None of these healthy vaccinees had been infected with SARS-CoV-2 before vaccination. The table came from immunoSEQ multiplex PCR; TCRdb's copy has only in-frame clones and leaves some out. The sample consists of around 25,000 clones, around 70% of them appearing once. Sequencing used CD4+ T cells from PBMCs cultured with SARS-CoV-2 spike peptides, obtained before COVID-19 vaccination. These receptor sequences come from a human donor who received a COVID-19 vaccine.

The chain recombines TRBV4-1 with TRBJ2-1; 7 positions agree with TRBD2. Per the germline V gene, CDR1 is MGHRA and CDR2 is YSYEKL. There are 13 residues in the CDR3. The junction had 6 bases not matched to a gene; V was cut back by 4 bases and J by 9 bases. CDR3 protein: CASSPPGGVEQFF. For the CDR3, the DNA is TGCGCCAGCAGCCCCCCGGGGGGTGTTGAGCAGTTCTTC.

This clone was counted a single time. The V and J genes are TRBV27 and TRBJ2-7; 8 positions match TRBD1. CDR3 length: 14 residues. The germline V gene encodes CDR1 MNHEY and CDR2 SMNVEV (reference sequence). With V trimmed by 4 bases and J by 5 bases, 7 bases remained unmatched. CDR3 coding DNA: TGTGCCAGCAGTTCGGACAGGGTGAGAAACGAGCAGTACTTC. This translates into CASSSDRVRNEQYF.

This chain links TRBV18 with TRBJ1-4, with D possibly TRBD1 on 5 matching bases. The V end lost 2 bases, the J end lost 7 bases, and 11 bases lay between the germline ends. CDR1 and CDR2 from the germline V gene are KGHSH and LQKENI. CDR3 length: 14 residues. The CDR3 here is CASSPMADSEKLFF. CDR3 bases: TGTGCCAGCTCACCAATGGCTGACAGTGAAAAACTGTTTTTT. The variable domain in full, completed from reference TRBV18 and TRBJ1-4, reads NAGVMQNPRHLVRRRGQEARLRCSPMKGHSHVYWYRQLPEEGLKFMVYLQKENIIDESGMPKERFSAEFPKEGPSILRIQQVVRGDSAAYFCASSPMADSEKLFFGSGTQLSVL.

The chain is built from TRBV6-5 and TRBJ1-4; D perhaps matches TRBD1 (6 bases). V was cut by 6 bases and J by 7 bases, with 15 bases left in between. CDR1 is MNHEY, CDR2 SVGAGI, per germline. The CDR3 contains 14 residues. CDR3 loop: CASRMTGSGEKLFF. DNA for the CDR3: TGTGCCAGCAGGATGACAGGTTCAGGTGAAAAACTGTTTTTT.

V usage is TRBV11-2 and J usage is TRBJ2-7; D could derive from TRBD1 or TRBD2 (6 bases each). This CDR3 spans 14 amino acids. The germline CDR1 and CDR2 sequences are SGHAT and FQNNGV. V lost 5 bases, J lost 6 bases, and 17 bases lay in between. CDR3 DNA: TGTGCCAGCAGCGACAGAGTTAGGGGGGCCGAGCAGTACTTC. Its translation: CASSDRVRGAEQYF.

This chain links TRBV12-3 or TRBV12-4 with TRBJ1-2; D unclear. This CDR3 spans 13 amino acids. The V end was cut by 6 bases, the J end by 6 bases, with 14 bases between. CDR3 region: CASSPAGPHGYTF. CDR3 nucleotide sequence: TGTGCCAGCAGCCCTGCGGGCCCTCATGGCTACACCTTC.

This clone was observed a handful of times. The CDR3 region has the DNA TGCGCCAGCAGCTTGGATCCGCAGGGCCCAGATACGCAGTATTTT. Its protein is CASSLDPQGPDTQYF. The J gene is TRBJ2-3, the V gene TRBV5-1, with D possibly being TRBD1 (5 bases). Germline CDR1 SGHRS, CDR2 YFSETQ. The CDR3 covers 15 residues. Between the trimmed V and J ends, which lost 0 bases and 4 bases, there was a span of 12 bases.

V and J are TRBV5-1 and TRBJ1-1, with TRBD1 matching 9 bases. The V segment lost 5 bases and the J segment 4 bases; nucleotides outside the gene matches: 3. CDR3 length: 13 residues. Germline V gene data show CDR1 as SGHRS and CDR2 as YFSETQ. CDR3 sequence (DNA): TGCGCCAGCAGGGGACAGGGAGGCACTGAAGCTTTCTTT. Amino acids: CASRGQGGTEAFF.

This clone was seen a single time. The chain is built from TRBV7-9 and TRBJ1-1; the D is unclear. The V and J ends lost 2 bases and 0 bases respectively, with 4 bases between them. The CDR3 covers 13 residues. CDR1 and CDR2 from the germline V gene are SEHNR and FQNEAQ (reference sequence). As DNA, the CDR3 is TGTGCCAGCAGCTTACTGATGAACACTGAAGCTTTCTTT. Protein product: CASSLLMNTEAFF.

The chain employs TRBV5-1 and TRBJ2-5, with D unclear. This CDR3 has 15 amino acids. Per germline, CDR1 SGHRS and CDR2 YFSETQ. The V and J ends lost 1 base and 1 base respectively, with 11 bases between them. The CDR3 protein is CASSLSYSPQETQYF. DNA of the CDR3: TGCGCCAGCAGCTTGTCGTACAGCCCCCAAGAGACCCAGTACTTC.

This clone appeared a few times. The rearrangement uses TRBV18 and TRBJ1-1; 10 bases are shared with TRBD1. Germline loops: CDR1 KGHSH, CDR2 LQKENI. The V gene end was trimmed by 5 bases and the J gene end by 8 bases; junction bases not matched to a gene: 8. This CDR3 is built from 14 residues. The CDR3 coding sequence is TGTGCCAGCTCAAGACAGGGGGCGGTTTTGGAAGCTTTCTTT. Its protein is CASSRQGAVLEAFF.

The rearrangement joins TRBV7-2 to TRBJ2-3, with D possibly matching TRBD2 (6 bases). This CDR3 is built from 15 residues. Germline CDR1 reads SGHTA; CDR2 reads FQGNSA. V lost 1 base and J 0 bases, leaving 8 bases between the germline ends. CDR3 region: CASSLVGTSTDTQYF. As DNA, the CDR3 is TGTGCCAGCAGCTTAGTAGGGACTAGCACAGATACGCAGTATTTT. Full variable domain (remainder filled in from reference TRBV7-2 and TRBJ2-3): GAGVSQSPSNKVTEKGKDVELRCDPISGHTALYWYRQSLGQGLEFLIYFQGNSAPDKSGLPSDRFSAERTGGSVSTLTIQRTQQEDSAVYLCASSLVGTSTDTQYFGPGTRLTVL.

This clone was detected only once. V is TRBV19 and J is TRBJ1-2, with TRBD1 matching over 10 bases. This CDR3 comprises 15 residues. The V gene's germline CDR1 is LNHDA and CDR2 SQIVND (reference sequence). Germline trimming cut 6 bases from V and 4 bases from J; bases unmatched to any gene: 8. The chain's CDR3 is CASRARTGGFYGYTF. For the CDR3, the DNA is TGTGCCAGTAGAGCACGGACAGGGGGTTTCTATGGCTACACCTTC.

V and J are TRBV7-9 and TRBJ2-1, with D possibly being TRBD2 (6 bases). The CDR3 totals 16 residues. In germline, CDR1 is SEHNR, CDR2 FQNEAQ (reference sequence). V lost 4 bases, J lost 0 bases, and 13 bases lay in between. The CDR3 DNA is TGTGCCAGCAGCTCAGAACTAGCAAGCTCCTACAATGAGCAGTTCTTC. It specifies CASSSELASSYNEQFF. The whole variable domain, remainder taken from reference TRBV7-9 and TRBJ2-1, is DTGVSQNPRHKITKRGQNVTFRCDPISEHNRLYWYRQTLGQGPEFLTYFQNEAQLEKSRLLSDRFSAERPKGSFSTLEIQRTEQGDSAMYLCASSSELASSYNEQFFGPGTRLTVL.

V and J are TRBV6-6 and TRBJ2-7, with 8 positions matching TRBD1. The CDR3 consists of 12 residues. J was trimmed by 4 bases and V by 8 bases; bases with no gene match: 4. In germline, CDR1 is MNHNY, CDR2 SVGAGI (reference sequence). As DNA, the CDR3 is TGTGCCAGCCGGCGGGACAGGTACGAGCAGTACTTC. It encodes CASRRDRYEQYF.

The chain couples TRBV5-1 to TRBJ1-4, with 7 nucleotides matching TRBD1. The trim removed 4 bases at V and 5 bases at J, leaving 5 bases unmatched. The CDR3 extends over 14 amino acids. Germline loops: CDR1 SGHRS, CDR2 YFSETQ. The CDR3 nucleotides read TGCGCCAGCAGCCCGGGACAGTTAAATGAAAAACTGTTTTTT. The encoded protein is CASSPGQLNEKLFF. Full variable domain (rest looked up from reference TRBV5-1 and TRBJ1-4): KAGVTQTPRYLIKTRGQQVTLSCSPISGHRSVSWYQQTPGQGLQFLFEYFSETQRNKGNFPGRFSGRQFSNSRSEMNVSTLELGDSALYLCASSPGQLNEKLFFGSGTQLSVL.

The DNA of the CDR3 is TGTGCCAGCAGATTCACTAGACTCAGCTCCTACAATGAGCAGTTCTTC. This gives the protein CASRFTRLSSYNEQFF. The rearrangement uses TRBV27 and TRBJ2-1, with a possible D match to TRBD2 (5 bases). Trimming pared 6 bases from V and 0 bases from J, leaving 15 bases between. The CDR3 covers 16 residues. CDR1 is MNHEY, CDR2 SMNVEV, per germline (reference sequence).

V and J are TRBV5-3 and TRBJ2-2, with 8 bases identical to TRBD1. TRBV5-3 is an ORF, and what it does is uncertain. J gave up 2 bases and V 4 bases, and 7 bases lay outside the gene matches. This CDR3 has 16 residues. The CDR3 spells CARSRQGQGNTGELFF. The DNA for the CDR3 is TGTGCCAGAAGCCGCCAAGGACAGGGAAACACCGGGGAGCTGTTTTTT.

This clone was detected once. The chain employs TRBV18 and TRBJ1-5; D is uncertain. This CDR3 is built from 15 residues. The V gene lost 2 bases and the J gene lost 5 bases, with 13 bases spanning the gap. Germline loops: CDR1 KGHSH, CDR2 LQKENI. Here the CDR3 reads CASSPDTEGDQPQHF. The DNA of the CDR3 is TGTGCCAGCTCACCAGACACCGAGGGTGATCAGCCCCAGCATTTT.

The chain uses TRBV10-3 and TRBJ1-2, with unresolved D. The length of the CDR3 is 13 residues. V was shortened by 0 bases and J by 6 bases, with 8 bases between the two germline ends. CDR1 ENHRY and CDR2 SYGVKD come from the germline V gene. CDR3 residues: CAISESQTDGYTF. The CDR3 nucleotides read TGTGCCATCAGTGAGTCGCAAACTGATGGCTACACCTTC.

The sample holds a few counts of this clone. This chain joins TRBV11-2 and TRBJ1-5; D unresolved. Germline CDR1 is SGHAT and CDR2 is FQNNGV. This CDR3 has 13 residues. V was cut by 6 bases and J by 1 base, with 7 bases left in between. The CDR3 loop reads CASSSNSNQPQHF. Written as DNA, the CDR3 is TGTGCCAGCAGTAGTAACAGCAATCAGCCCCAGCATTTT.